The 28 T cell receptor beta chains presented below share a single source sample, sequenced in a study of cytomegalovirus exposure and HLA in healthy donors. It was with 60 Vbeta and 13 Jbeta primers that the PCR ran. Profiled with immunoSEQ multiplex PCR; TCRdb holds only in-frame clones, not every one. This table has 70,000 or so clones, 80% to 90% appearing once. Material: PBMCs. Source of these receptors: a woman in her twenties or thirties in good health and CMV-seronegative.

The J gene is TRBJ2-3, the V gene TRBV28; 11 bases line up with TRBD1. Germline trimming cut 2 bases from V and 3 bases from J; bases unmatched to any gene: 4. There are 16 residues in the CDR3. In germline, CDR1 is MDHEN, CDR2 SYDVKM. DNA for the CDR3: TGTGCCAGCAGTTTAACAGGACAGGGGGCTACAGATACGCAGTATTTT. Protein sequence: CASSLTGQGATDTQYF.

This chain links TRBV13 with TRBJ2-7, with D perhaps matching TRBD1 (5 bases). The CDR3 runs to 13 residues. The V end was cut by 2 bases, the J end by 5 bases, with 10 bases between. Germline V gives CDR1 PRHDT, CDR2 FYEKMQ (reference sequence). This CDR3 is CASSLRRAHEQYF. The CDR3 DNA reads TGTGCCAGCAGCTTACGCAGGGCCCACGAGCAGTACTTC.

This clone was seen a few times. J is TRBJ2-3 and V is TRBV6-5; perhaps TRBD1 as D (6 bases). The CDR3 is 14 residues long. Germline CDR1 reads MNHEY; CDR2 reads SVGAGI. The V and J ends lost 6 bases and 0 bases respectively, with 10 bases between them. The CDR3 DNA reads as TGTGCCAGCAGACAGGGTTTTAGCACAGATACGCAGTATTTT. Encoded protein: CASRQGFSTDTQYF.

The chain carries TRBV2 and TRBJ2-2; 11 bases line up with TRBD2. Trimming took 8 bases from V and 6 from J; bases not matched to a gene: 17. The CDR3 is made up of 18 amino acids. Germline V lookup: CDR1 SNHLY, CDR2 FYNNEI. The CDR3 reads CASPRVGSGRAGSGELFF. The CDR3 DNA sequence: TGTGCCAGCCCTCGAGTGGGTAGCGGGAGGGCCGGGTCCGGGGAGCTGTTTTTT.

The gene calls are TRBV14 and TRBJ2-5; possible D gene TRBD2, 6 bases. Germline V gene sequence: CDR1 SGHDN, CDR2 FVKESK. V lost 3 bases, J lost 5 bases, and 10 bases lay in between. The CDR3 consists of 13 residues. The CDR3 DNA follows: TGTGCCAGCAGCCAGTCGGCGGGGGAGACCCAGTACTTC. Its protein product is CASSQSAGETQYF.

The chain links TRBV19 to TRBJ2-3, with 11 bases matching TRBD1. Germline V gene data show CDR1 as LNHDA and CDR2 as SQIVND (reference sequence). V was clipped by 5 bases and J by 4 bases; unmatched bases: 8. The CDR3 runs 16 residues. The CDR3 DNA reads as TGTGCCAGTAGTTTACGGACAGGGGGCACAGCAGATACGCAGTATTTT. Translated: CASSLRTGGTADTQYF. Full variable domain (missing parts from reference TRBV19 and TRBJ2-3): DGGITQSPKYLFRKEGQNVTLSCEQNLNHDAMYWYRQDPGQGLRLIYYSQIVNDFQKGDIAEGYSVSREKKESFPLTVTSAQKNPTAFYLCASSLRTGGTADTQYFGPGTRLTVL.

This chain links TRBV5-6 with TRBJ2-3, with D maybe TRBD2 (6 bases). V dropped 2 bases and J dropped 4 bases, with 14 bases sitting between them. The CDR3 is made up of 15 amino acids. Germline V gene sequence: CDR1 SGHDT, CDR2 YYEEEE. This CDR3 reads CASSLGLALSDTQYF. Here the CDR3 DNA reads TGTGCCAGCAGCTTAGGTCTAGCGTTATCAGATACGCAGTATTTT.

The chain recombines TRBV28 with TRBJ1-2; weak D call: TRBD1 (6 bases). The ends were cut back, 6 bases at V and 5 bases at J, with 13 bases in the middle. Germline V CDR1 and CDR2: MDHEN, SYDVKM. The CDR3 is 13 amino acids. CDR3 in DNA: TGTGCCAGCAGCCTCGGGGGGGCGTATGGCTACACCTTC. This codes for CASSLGGAYGYTF.

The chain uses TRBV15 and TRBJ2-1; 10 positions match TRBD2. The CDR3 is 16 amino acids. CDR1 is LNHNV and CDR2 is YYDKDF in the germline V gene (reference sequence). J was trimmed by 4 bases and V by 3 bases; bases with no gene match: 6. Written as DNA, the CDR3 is TGTGCCACCAGCAGGAGGACTAGCGGACTATACAATGAGCAGTTCTTC. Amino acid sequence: CATSRRTSGLYNEQFF.

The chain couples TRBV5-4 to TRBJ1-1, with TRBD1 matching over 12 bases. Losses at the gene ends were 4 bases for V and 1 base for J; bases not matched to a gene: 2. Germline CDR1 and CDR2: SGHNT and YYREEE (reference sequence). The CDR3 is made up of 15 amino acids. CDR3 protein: CASSAGQGANTEAFF. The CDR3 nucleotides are TGTGCCAGCAGCGCGGGACAGGGGGCGAACACTGAAGCTTTCTTT.

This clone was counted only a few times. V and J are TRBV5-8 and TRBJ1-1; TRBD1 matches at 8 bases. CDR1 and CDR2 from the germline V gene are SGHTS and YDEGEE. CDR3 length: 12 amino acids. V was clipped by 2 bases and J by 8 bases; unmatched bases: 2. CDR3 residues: CASSLRTGEAFF. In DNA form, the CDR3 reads TGTGCCAGCAGCTTAAGGACAGGGGAAGCTTTCTTT.

CDR3 coding DNA: TGTGCTAGTGGTTTCGGTTCCAACACTGAAGCTTTCTTT. Translation: CASGFGSNTEAFF. This chain joins TRBV12-5 and TRBJ1-1, with D unresolved. V shed 3 bases and J shed 2 bases, with 7 bases lying between them. CDR1 is LGHNT, CDR2 FRNRAP, per germline. The CDR3 is 13 residues long.

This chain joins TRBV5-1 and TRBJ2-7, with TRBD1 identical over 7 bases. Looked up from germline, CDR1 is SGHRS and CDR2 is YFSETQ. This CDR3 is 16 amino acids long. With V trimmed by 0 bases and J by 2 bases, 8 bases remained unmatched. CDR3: CASSLGIPTGAYEQYF. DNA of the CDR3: TGCGCCAGCAGCTTGGGGATCCCCACAGGGGCCTACGAGCAGTACTTC.

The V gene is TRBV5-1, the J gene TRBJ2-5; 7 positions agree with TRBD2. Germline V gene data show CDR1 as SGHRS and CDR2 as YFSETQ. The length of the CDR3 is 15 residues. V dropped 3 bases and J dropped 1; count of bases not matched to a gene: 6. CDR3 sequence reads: CASSWEGKPQETQYF. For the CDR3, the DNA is TGCGCCAGCAGCTGGGAGGGGAAACCCCAAGAGACCCAGTACTTC.

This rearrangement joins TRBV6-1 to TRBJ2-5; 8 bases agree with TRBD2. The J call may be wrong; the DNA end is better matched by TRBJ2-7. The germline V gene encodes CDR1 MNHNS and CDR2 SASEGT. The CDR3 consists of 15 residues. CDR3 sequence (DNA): TGTGCCAGCAGGGGCTCCATTCGGGGGGGCTACGAGCAGTACTTC. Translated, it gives CASRGSIRGGYEQYF.

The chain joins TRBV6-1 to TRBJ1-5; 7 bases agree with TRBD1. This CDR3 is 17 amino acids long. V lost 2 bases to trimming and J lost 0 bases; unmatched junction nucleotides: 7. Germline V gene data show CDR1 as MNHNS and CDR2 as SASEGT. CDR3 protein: CASSEYVGGNSNQPQHF. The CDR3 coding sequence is TGTGCCAGCAGTGAATATGTAGGGGGCAATAGCAATCAGCCCCAGCATTTT.

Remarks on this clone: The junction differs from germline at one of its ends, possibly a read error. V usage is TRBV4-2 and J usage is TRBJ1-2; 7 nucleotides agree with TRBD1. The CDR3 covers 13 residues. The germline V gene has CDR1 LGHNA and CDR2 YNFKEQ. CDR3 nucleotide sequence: TGTGCCGGCAGCCAAGGGGACAGTGAGGGCTACACCTTC. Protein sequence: CAGSQGDSEGYTF.

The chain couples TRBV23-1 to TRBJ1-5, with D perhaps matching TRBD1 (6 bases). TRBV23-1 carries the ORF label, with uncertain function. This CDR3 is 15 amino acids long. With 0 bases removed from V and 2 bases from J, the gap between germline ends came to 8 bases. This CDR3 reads CASSQSSGGNQPQHF. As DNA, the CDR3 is TGCGCCAGCAGTCAATCCTCAGGGGGCAATCAGCCCCAGCATTTT.

The CDR3 coding sequence is TGTGCCAGCAGCACGGGACAGACGAACACTGAAGCTTTCTTT. The encoded protein is CASSTGQTNTEAFF. The V and J genes are TRBV7-6 and TRBJ1-1, with TRBD1 matching over 7 bases. CDR1 and CDR2 from the germline V gene are SGHVS and FNYEAQ. The length of the CDR3 is 14 residues. Trimming removed 5 bases from V and 1 base from J; junction bases left unmatched: 4.

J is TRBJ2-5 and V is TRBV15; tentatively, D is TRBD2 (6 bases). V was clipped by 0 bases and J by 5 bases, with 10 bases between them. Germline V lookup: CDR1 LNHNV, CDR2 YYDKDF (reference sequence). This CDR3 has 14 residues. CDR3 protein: CATSREPGEETQYF. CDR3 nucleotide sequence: TGTGCCACCAGCAGAGAGCCGGGAGAGGAGACCCAGTACTTC.

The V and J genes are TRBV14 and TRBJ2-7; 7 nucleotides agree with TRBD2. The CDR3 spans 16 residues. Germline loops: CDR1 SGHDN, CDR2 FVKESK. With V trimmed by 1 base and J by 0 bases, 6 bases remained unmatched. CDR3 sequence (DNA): TGTGCCAGCAGCCAAGTTGACGGGAGGAGCTCCTACGAGCAGTACTTC. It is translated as CASSQVDGRSSYEQYF.

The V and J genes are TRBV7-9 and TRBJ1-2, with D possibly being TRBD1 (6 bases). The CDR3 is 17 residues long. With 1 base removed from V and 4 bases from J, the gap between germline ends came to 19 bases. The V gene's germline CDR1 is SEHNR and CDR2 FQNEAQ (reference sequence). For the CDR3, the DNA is TGTGCCAGCAGCTTAGGGTTCCAGGGGATAGAAGTCTATGGCTACACCTTC. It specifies CASSLGFQGIEVYGYTF.

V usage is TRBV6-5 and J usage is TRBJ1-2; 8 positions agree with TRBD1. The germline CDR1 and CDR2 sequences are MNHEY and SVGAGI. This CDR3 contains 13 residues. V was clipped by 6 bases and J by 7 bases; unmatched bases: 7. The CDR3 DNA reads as TGTGCCAGCAGCAGGACAGGGCGGAGTGGCTACACCTTC. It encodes CASSRTGRSGYTF.

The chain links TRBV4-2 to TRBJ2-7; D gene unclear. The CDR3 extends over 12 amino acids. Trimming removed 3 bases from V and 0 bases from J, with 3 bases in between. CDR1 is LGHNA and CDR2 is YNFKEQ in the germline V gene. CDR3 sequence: CASSQSSYEQYF. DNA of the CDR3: TGTGCCAGCAGCCAGAGCTCCTACGAGCAGTACTTC.

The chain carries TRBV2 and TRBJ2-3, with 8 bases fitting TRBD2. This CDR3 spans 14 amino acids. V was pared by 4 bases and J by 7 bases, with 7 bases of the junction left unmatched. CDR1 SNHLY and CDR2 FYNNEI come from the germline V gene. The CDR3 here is CASSVASGSNTQYF. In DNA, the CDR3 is TGTGCCAGCAGTGTGGCGAGCGGGAGTAATACGCAGTATTTT.

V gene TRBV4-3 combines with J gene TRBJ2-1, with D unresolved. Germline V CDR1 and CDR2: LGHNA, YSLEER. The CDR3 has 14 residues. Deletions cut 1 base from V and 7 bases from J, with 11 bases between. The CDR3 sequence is CASSQVTTSNEQFF. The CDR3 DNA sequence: TGCGCCAGCAGCCAAGTAACGACTTCAAATGAGCAGTTCTTC.

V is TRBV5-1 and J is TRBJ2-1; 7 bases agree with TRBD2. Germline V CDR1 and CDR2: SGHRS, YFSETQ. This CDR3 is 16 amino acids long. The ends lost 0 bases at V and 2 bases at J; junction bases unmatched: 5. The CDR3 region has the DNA TGCGCCAGCAGCTTGGTTGTGGGAGGGACCTACAATGAGCAGTTCTTC. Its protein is CASSLVVGGTYNEQFF. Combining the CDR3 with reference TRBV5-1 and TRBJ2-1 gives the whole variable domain KAGVTQTPRYLIKTRGQQVTLSCSPISGHRSVSWYQQTPGQGLQFLFEYFSETQRNKGNFPGRFSGRQFSNSRSEMNVSTLELGDSALYLCASSLVVGGTYNEQFFGPGTRLTVL.

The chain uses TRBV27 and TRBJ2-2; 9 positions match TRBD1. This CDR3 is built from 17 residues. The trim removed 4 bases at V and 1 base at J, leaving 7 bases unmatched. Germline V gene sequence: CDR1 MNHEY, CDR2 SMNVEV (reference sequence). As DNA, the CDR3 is TGTGCCAGCAGTTCCCACAAGACAGGGGGGAACACCGGGGAGCTGTTTTTT. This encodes CASSSHKTGGNTGELFF.